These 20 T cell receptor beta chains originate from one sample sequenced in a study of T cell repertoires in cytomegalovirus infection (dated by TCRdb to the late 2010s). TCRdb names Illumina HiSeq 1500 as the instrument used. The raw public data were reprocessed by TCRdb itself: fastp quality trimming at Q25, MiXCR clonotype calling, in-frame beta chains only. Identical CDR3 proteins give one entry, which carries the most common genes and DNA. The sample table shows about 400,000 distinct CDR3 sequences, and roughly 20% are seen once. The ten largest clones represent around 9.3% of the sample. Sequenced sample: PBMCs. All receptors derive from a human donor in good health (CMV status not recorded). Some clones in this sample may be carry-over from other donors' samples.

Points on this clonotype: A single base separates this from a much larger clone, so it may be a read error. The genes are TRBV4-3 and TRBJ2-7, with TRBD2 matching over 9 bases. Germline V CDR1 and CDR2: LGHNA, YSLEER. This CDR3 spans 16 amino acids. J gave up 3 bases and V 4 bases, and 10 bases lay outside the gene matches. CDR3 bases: TGCGCCAGCAGCCCGCGAGGGACTAGCAGGAACTACGAGCAGTACTTC. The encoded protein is CASSPRGTSRNYEQYF.

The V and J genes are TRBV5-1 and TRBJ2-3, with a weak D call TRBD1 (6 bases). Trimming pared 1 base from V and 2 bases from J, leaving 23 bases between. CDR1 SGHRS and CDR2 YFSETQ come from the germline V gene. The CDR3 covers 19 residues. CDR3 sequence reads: CASSLIPRGSPSFTDTQYF. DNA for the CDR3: TGCGCCAGCAGCTTGATTCCCAGGGGATCCCCCTCGTTCACAGATACGCAGTATTTT.

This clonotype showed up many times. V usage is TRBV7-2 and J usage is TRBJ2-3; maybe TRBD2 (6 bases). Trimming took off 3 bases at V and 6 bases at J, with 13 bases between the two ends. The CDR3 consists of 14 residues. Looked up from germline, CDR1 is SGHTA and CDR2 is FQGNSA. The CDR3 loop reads CASSLGLGEDTQYF. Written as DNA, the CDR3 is TGTGCCAGCAGCTTGGGACTGGGCGAGGATACGCAGTATTTT.

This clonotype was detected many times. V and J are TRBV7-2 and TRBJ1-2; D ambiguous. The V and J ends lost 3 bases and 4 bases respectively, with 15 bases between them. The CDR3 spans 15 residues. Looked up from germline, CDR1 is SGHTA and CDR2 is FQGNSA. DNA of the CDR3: TGTGCCAGCAGCTTCCGAGTCGGCGGCGGCTATGGCTACACCTTC. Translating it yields CASSFRVGGGYGYTF.

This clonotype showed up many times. The CDR3 nucleotides read TGTGCCAGCAGCTTACTACTCCGGGAGGGCCGGAATGAGCAGTTCTTC. Protein product: CASSLLLREGRNEQFF. The gene calls are TRBV5-4 and TRBJ2-1, with TRBD2 matching over 8 bases. Germline-derived CDR1 and CDR2 are SGHNT and YYREEE (reference sequence). V was pared by 2 bases and J by 7 bases, with 11 bases of the junction left unmatched. The CDR3 runs to 16 residues.

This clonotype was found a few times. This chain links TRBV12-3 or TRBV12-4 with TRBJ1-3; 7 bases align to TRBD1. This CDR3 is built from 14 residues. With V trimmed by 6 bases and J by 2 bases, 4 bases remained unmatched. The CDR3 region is CASRPGGAGNTIYF. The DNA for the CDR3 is TGTGCCAGCAGGCCAGGGGGTGCTGGAAACACCATATATTTT.

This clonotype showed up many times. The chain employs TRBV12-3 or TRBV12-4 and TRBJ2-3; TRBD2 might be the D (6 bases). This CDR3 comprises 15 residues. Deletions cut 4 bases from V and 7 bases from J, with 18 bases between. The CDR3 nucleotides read TGTGCCAGCAGTTGGCGCGGGGAGACCTCCAATACGCAGTATTTT. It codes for CASSWRGETSNTQYF.

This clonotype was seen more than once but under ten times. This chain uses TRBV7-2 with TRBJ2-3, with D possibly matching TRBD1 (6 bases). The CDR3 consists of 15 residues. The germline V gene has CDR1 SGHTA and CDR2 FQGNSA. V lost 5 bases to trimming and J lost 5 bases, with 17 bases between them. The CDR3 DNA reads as TGTGCCAGCAGCCCGATTTTGGTCAGGGGAGATACGCAGTATTTT. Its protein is CASSPILVRGDTQYF.

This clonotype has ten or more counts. The CDR3 spells CASSPRDSPYNEQFF. The CDR3 nucleotides read TGCGCCAGCAGTCCCCGGGACAGTCCCTACAATGAGCAGTTCTTC. The chain links TRBV23-1 to TRBJ2-1, with 7 bases matching TRBD1. TRBV23-1 is treated as an ORF (open reading frame) with a function not yet certain. V gave up 4 bases and J gave up 2 bases; unmatched junction bases: 5. The CDR3 runs 15 residues.

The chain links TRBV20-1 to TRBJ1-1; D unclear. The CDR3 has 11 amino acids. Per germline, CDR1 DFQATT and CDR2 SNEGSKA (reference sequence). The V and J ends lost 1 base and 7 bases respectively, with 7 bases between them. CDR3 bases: TGCAGTGCTAGAGCCCCCGGTGAAGCTTTCTTT. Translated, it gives CSARAPGEAFF.

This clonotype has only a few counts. The CDR3: CSAKKGGQPQHF. CDR3 coding DNA: TGCAGTGCCAAAAAGGGTGGCCAGCCCCAGCATTTT. The chain combines TRBV20-1 with TRBJ1-5; D is ambiguous. The germline V gene has CDR1 DFQATT and CDR2 SNEGSKA (reference sequence). This CDR3 has 12 amino acids. V lost 6 bases and J lost 7, with 13 bases in between.

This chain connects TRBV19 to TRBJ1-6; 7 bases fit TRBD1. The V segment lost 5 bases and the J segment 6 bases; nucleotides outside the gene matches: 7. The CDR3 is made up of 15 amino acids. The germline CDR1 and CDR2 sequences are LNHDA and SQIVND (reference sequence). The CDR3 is CASSSRTGPNSPLHF. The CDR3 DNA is TGTGCCAGTAGTTCCCGGACAGGCCCTAATTCACCCCTCCACTTT.

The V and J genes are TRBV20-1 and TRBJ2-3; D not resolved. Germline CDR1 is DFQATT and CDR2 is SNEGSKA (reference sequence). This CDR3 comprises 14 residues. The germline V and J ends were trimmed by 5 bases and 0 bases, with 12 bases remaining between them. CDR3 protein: CSAAPVASTDTQYF. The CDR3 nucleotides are TGCAGTGCTGCCCCCGTAGCAAGCACAGATACGCAGTATTTT.

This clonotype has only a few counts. CDR3 in amino acids: CASSSTGVAYEQYF. Written as DNA, the CDR3 is TGTGCCAGCAGTTCCACGGGGGTAGCCTACGAGCAGTACTTC. The rearrangement links TRBV6-6 to TRBJ2-7, with D perhaps TRBD2 (6 bases). V dropped 4 bases and J dropped 2 bases, with 12 bases sitting between them. The germline CDR1 and CDR2 sequences are MNHNY and SVGAGI (reference sequence). The CDR3 consists of 14 residues.

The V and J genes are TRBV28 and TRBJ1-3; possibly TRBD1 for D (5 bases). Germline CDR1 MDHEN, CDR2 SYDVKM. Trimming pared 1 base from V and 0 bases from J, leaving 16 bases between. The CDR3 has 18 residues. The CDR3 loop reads CASSLSGTPIISGNTIYF. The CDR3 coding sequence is TGTGCCAGCAGTTTATCGGGGACGCCCATCATCTCTGGAAACACCATATATTTT. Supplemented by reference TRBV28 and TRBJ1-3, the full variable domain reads DVKVTQSSRYLVKRTGEKVFLECVQDMDHENMFWYRQDPGLGLRLIYFSYDVKMKEKGDIPEGYSVSREKKERFSLILESASTNQTSMYLCASSLSGTPIISGNTIYFGEGSWLTVV.

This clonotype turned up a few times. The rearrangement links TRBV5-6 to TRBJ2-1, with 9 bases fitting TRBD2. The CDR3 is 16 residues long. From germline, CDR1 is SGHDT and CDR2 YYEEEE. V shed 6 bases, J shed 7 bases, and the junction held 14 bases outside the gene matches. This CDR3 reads CASTSFTGTSYNEQFF. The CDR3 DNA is TGTGCCAGCACCTCTTTCACCGGGACTAGCTATAATGAGCAGTTCTTC.

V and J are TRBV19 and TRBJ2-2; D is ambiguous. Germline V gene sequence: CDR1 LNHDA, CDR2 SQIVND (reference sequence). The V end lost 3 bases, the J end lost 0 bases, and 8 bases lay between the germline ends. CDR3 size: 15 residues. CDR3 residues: CASSIGLANTGELFF. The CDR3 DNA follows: TGTGCCAGTAGTATCGGGCTGGCGAACACCGGGGAGCTGTTTTTT.

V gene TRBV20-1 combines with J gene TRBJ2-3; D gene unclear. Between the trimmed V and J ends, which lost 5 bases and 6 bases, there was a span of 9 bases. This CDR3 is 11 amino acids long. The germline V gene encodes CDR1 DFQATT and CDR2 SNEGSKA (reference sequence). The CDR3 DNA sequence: TGCAGTGCTGTAGTTTCGGATACGCAGTATTTT. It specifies CSAVVSDTQYF.

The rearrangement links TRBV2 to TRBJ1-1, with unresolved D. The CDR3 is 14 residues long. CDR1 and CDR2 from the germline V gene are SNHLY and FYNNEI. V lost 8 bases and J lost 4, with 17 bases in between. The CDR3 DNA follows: TGTGCCAGCTATACTGACGGCAGAGGCACTGAAGCTTTCTTT. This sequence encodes CASYTDGRGTEAFF.

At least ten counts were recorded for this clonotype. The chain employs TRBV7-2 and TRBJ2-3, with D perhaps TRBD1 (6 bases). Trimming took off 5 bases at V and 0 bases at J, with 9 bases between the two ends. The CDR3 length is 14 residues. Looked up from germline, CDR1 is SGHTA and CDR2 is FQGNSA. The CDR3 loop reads CASSPGVSTDTQYF. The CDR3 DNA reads TGTGCCAGCAGCCCAGGGGTGAGCACAGATACGCAGTATTTT.